This is a list of T cell receptor beta chains from one sample in a study of blood T cell repertoires in COVID-19. The table came from immunoSEQ multiplex PCR; TCRdb's copy has only in-frame clones and leaves some out. Of under 400,000 clones in the sample, around 89% were seen once. Sequenced input: peripheral blood. The receptor source for this set is a woman under 40 with COVID-19, enrolled during active disease. The CDR3 runs from the conserved cysteine through the conserved F or W. Fields, in order: V gene, J gene, D gene, clone size, CDR3 protein, CDR3 DNA. D genes are given only for firm matches. Not all rows give a size; the values are once, few, many and, for expanded clones, a class.

V: TRBV3-1/TRBV3-2; J: TRBJ2-5; D: TRBD2; size: NA; CDR3: CASSQGFAGGQMARLQETQYF; DNA: TGTGCCAGCAGCCAAGGATTTGCGGGGGGCCAAATGGCCCGCCTACAAGAGACCCAGTACTTC
V: TRBV19; J: TRBJ1-5; D: NA; size: NA; CDR3: CASSPRVQSFVQPQHF; DNA: TGTGCCAGTAGCCCGCGGGTCCAAAGTTTCGTGCAGCCCCAGCATTTT
V: TRBV28; J: TRBJ1-4; D: TRBD1; size: NA; CDR3: CASSVWGTATNEKLFF; DNA: TGTGCCAGCAGCGTTTGGGGGACAGCAACTAATGAAAAACTGTTTTTT
V: TRBV9; J: TRBJ2-2; D: NA; size: NA; CDR3: CASSVAFNTGELFF; DNA: TGTGCCAGCAGCGTGGCATTTAACACCGGGGAGCTGTTTTTT
V: TRBV28; J: TRBJ1-5; D: NA; size: NA; CDR3: CASSLQGARAAHF; DNA: TGTGCCAGCAGTTTACAAGGTGCCAGGGCCGCGCATTTT
V: TRBV19; J: TRBJ1-6; D: NA; size: NA; CDR3: CASSGYTGLNSPLHF; DNA: TGTGCCAGTAGTGGGTACACAGGGTTGAATTCACCCCTCCACTTT
V: TRBV24-1; J: TRBJ2-3; D: NA; size: NA; CDR3: CATSDPARTGGGTDTQYF; DNA: TGTGCCACCAGTGACCCCGCCCGGACAGGAGGGGGCACAGATACGCAGTATTTT
V: TRBV7-2; J: TRBJ2-2; D: NA; size: NA; CDR3: CASSPRDFLNTGELFF; DNA: TGTGCCAGCAGCCCACGGGACTTTTTAAACACCGGGGAGCTGTTTTTT
V: TRBV4-1; J: TRBJ1-4; D: NA; size: NA; CDR3: CASSPFGMEKLFF; DNA: TGCGCCAGCAGCCCGTTCGGGATGGAAAAACTGTTTTTT
V: TRBV12-3/TRBV12-4; J: TRBJ2-7; D: TRBD1; size: few; CDR3: CASSFAGGEQYF; DNA: TGTGCCAGCAGTTTCGCAGGGGGCGAGCAGTACTTC
V: TRBV5-4; J: TRBJ1-1; D: TRBD1; size: NA; CDR3: CASSPDRGRPEAFF; DNA: TGTGCCAGCAGCCCGGACAGGGGGCGGCCTGAAGCTTTCTTT
V: TRBV29-1; J: TRBJ2-5; D: TRBD1; size: NA; CDR3: CSVARQGMSQETQYF; DNA: TGCAGCGTTGCTCGACAGGGGATGAGCCAAGAGACCCAGTACTTC
V: TRBV27; J: TRBJ1-6; D: NA; size: NA; CDR3: CASSPGGFSPLHF; DNA: TGTGCCAGCAGCCCTGGCGGGTTTTCACCCCTCCACTTT
V: TRBV25-1; J: TRBJ2-3; D: NA; size: NA; CDR3: CATRMNQGDTQYF; DNA: TGTGCCACCAGAATGAATCAGGGGGATACGCAGTATTTT
V: TRBV2; J: TRBJ1-5; D: NA; size: NA; CDR3: CASSEAQGPNQPQHF; DNA: TGTGCCAGCAGTGAAGCGCAGGGCCCGAATCAGCCCCAGCATTTT
V: TRBV4-1; J: TRBJ2-3; D: NA; size: NA; CDR3: CASSQAERRTSTDTQYF; DNA: TGCGCCAGCAGCCAAGCCGAGCGGCGCACATCCACAGATACGCAGTATTTT
V: TRBV30; J: TRBJ2-4; D: NA; size: NA; CDR3: CAWTVGASRAKNIQYF; DNA: TGTGCCTGGACCGTCGGAGCAAGTCGAGCCAAAAACATTCAGTACTTC
V: TRBV24-1; J: TRBJ2-3; D: TRBD2; size: NA; CDR3: CATSDPTSGGLGTDTQYF; DNA: TGTGCCACCAGTGACCCAACTAGCGGGGGATTGGGGACAGATACGCAGTATTTT
V: TRBV7-2; J: TRBJ1-4; D: TRBD1; size: few; CDR3: CASSPGVSGQGNEKLFF; DNA: TGTGCCAGCAGCCCAGGGGTTTCGGGACAGGGCAATGAAAAACTGTTTTTT
V: TRBV2; J: TRBJ2-3; D: TRBD1; size: NA; CDR3: CASSEETGGLTDTQYF; DNA: TGTGCCAGCAGTGAAGAGACAGGGGGTCTCACAGATACGCAGTATTTT
V: TRBV4-1; J: TRBJ2-1; D: NA; size: NA; CDR3: CASSPRGRGGSYNEQFF; DNA: TGCGCCAGCAGCCCCCGTGGTAGGGGGGGATCCTACAATGAGCAGTTCTTC
V: TRBV2; J: TRBJ1-6; D: NA; size: few; CDR3: CASSGQAPAPLHF; DNA: TGTGCCAGCAGTGGACAGGCCCCGGCACCCCTCCACTTT
V: TRBV18; J: TRBJ1-1; D: NA; size: NA; CDR3: CASSPSSINAAMNTEAFF; DNA: TGTGCCAGCTCACCAAGCTCAATAAATGCTGCCATGAACACTGAAGCTTTCTTT
V: TRBV19; J: TRBJ2-2; D: NA; size: once; CDR3: CASSIAGAYTGELFF; DNA: TGTGCCAGTAGTATAGCAGGGGCTTACACCGGGGAGCTGTTTTTT
V: TRBV2; J: TRBJ2-3; D: TRBD2; size: NA; CDR3: CASSDPSGGTYTQYF; DNA: TGTGCCAGCAGTGACCCTAGCGGGGGGACCTATACGCAGTATTTT
V: TRBV6-1; J: TRBJ2-3; D: TRBD1; size: few; CDR3: CASSGGTGIIADTQYF; DNA: TGTGCCAGCAGTGGCGGGACAGGGATCATTGCAGATACGCAGTATTTT
V: TRBV6-5; J: TRBJ2-3; D: NA; size: NA; CDR3: CASSHKRVSTDTQYF; DNA: TGTGCCAGCAGCCACAAACGGGTCAGCACAGATACGCAGTATTTT
V: TRBV19; J: TRBJ1-5; D: NA; size: NA; CDR3: CASSIDGGAVQPQHF; DNA: TGTGCCAGTAGTATAGACGGAGGGGCGGTTCAGCCCCAGCATTTT
V: TRBV5-1; J: TRBJ1-2; D: TRBD1; size: NA; CDR3: CASSLAGGQAISYTF; DNA: TGCGCCAGCAGCTTGGCCGGCGGACAGGCGATTTCCTACACCTTC
V: TRBV28; J: TRBJ1-1; D: NA; size: NA; CDR3: CASSLAGVSTEAFF; DNA: TGTGCCAGCAGTTTAGCAGGGGTGAGCACTGAAGCTTTCTTT
V: TRBV7-9; J: TRBJ2-7; D: TRBD2; size: NA; CDR3: CASSVREEPYEQYF; DNA: TGTGCCAGCAGCGTCCGGGAGGAACCCTACGAGCAGTACTTC
V: TRBV11-3; J: TRBJ1-3; D: NA; size: NA; CDR3: CASSGHSVSGNTIYF; DNA: TGTGCCAGCAGCGGACACTCGGTGTCTGGAAACACCATATATTTT
V: TRBV11-2; J: TRBJ2-1; D: TRBD2; size: NA; CDR3: CASRHRMAGGGLYNEQFF; DNA: TGTGCCAGCAGACACCGAATGGCCGGGGGGGGCCTTTACAATGAGCAGTTCTTC
V: TRBV18; J: TRBJ1-4; D: TRBD1; size: NA; CDR3: CASSQGQGHEKLFF; DNA: TGTGCCAGCTCACAAGGACAGGGTCATGAAAAACTGTTTTTT
V: TRBV2; J: TRBJ1-3; D: NA; size: NA; CDR3: CASSVWGPRNTIYF; DNA: TGTGCCAGCAGTGTTTGGGGGCCGAGAAACACCATATATTTT
V: TRBV2; J: TRBJ2-7; D: NA; size: NA; CDR3: CASSYNPGGEQYF; DNA: TGTGCCAGCAGTTATAATCCAGGCGGGGAGCAGTACTTC
V: TRBV9; J: TRBJ1-2; D: NA; size: NA; CDR3: CASSVATRGNGYTF; DNA: TGTGCCAGCAGCGTAGCTACCAGGGGCAACGGCTACACCTTC
V: TRBV3-1/TRBV3-2; J: TRBJ1-5; D: NA; size: NA; CDR3: CASSQSSLTGFNQPQHF; DNA: TGTGCCAGCAGCCAATCTTCACTGACGGGTTTCAATCAGCCCCAGCATTTT
V: TRBV18; J: TRBJ1-3; D: NA; size: NA; CDR3: CASSPRTVLYSGNTIYF; DNA: TGTGCCAGCTCACCGAGAACAGTGCTTTACTCTGGAAACACCATATATTTT
V: TRBV18; J: TRBJ1-1; D: NA; size: NA; CDR3: CASSKDSYEAFF; DNA: TGTGCCAGCTCAAAAGACAGTTACGAAGCTTTCTTT
V: TRBV27; J: TRBJ1-1; D: TRBD1; size: NA; CDR3: CASSLGTGDRAFF; DNA: TGTGCCAGCAGTTTAGGAACGGGGGACAGGGCTTTCTTT
V: TRBV21-1; J: TRBJ2-1; D: NA; size: NA; CDR3: CASSKGERGAINYNEQFF; DNA: TGTGCCAGCAGCAAAGGAGAGCGGGGGGCCATAAACTACAATGAGCAGTTCTTC
V: TRBV25-1; J: TRBJ1-2; D: NA; size: few; CDR3: CASNAQGASGYTF; DNA: TGTGCCAGCAACGCACAGGGCGCGAGTGGCTACACCTTC
V: TRBV6-5; J: TRBJ1-2; D: TRBD1; size: NA; CDR3: CASTAGTGGFGYTF; DNA: TGTGCCAGCACGGCCGGGACAGGGGGTTTTGGCTACACCTTC
V: TRBV5-5; J: TRBJ2-5; D: TRBD2; size: NA; CDR3: CASSLAPSGGETQYF; DNA: TGTGCCAGCAGCTTGGCTCCTAGCGGGGGTGAGACCCAGTACTTC
V: TRBV7-9; J: TRBJ1-2; D: TRBD1; size: NA; CDR3: CASSLGDSNYGYTF; DNA: TGTGCCAGCAGCTTAGGGGACAGTAACTATGGCTACACCTTC
V: TRBV6-5; J: TRBJ1-3; D: NA; size: NA; CDR3: CASSYSIGANTIYF; DNA: TGTGCCAGCAGTTACTCGATAGGGGCGAACACCATATATTTT
V: TRBV28; J: TRBJ2-7; D: NA; size: NA; CDR3: CASAPASVYEQYF; DNA: TGTGCCAGCGCCCCCGCTAGCGTCTACGAGCAGTACTTC